This T cell receptor (beta chain) originates from a study of CD8+ T cells in alopecia areata. Background on the study: It was 6 to 18 months of tofacitinib, and then there were 6 months off drug.

Study-level findings and limits: Affected lesional scalp, above all in alopecia totalis/universalis, was more clonal than normal scalp.

The sequencing template was cDNA reverse transcribed from extracted RNA. Assay: immunoSEQ multiplex PCR; the TCRdb copy retains only in-frame clones and omits some. Among about 97,000 clones listed, approximately 42% were seen once. Of note for this clone: Its antigen is unidentified.

The CDR3 consists of 13 residues. CDR1 is SGHTA and CDR2 is FQGNSA in the germline V gene. V was shortened by 7 bases and J by 5 bases, with 14 bases between the two germline ends. Lesional scalp punch biopsies and peripheral blood were collected from alopecia areata patients. The receptor comes from a human donor with alopecia areata. The sequenced sample was CD4+ T cells sorted from blood. The chain couples TRBV7-2 to TRBJ2-5; D possibly uses TRBD1 or TRBD2 (6 bases each). CDR3 nucleotide sequence: TGTGCCAGCAACCCGTGGGGGGCGGAGACCCAGTACTTC. It translates to CASNPWGAETQYF.